The T cell receptor beta chain described here comes from a study of Graves' ophthalmopathy and Graves' hyperthyroidism. This clonotype appeared a few times. Its cognate antigen is unknown. The CDR3 is 15 residues long. Germline V gives CDR1 SGHRS, CDR2 YFSETQ. Trimming stripped 2 bases from V and 5 bases from J, with 17 bases between. The authors amplified TCR beta CDR3 regions, and they did so from RNA transcripts for repertoire sequencing. RT-PCR with HTBI primers came first, then second-round multiplex PCR. Via MiXCR, TCRdb re-called the multiplex PCR reads, giving one row per CDR3 protein. Of around 670,000 distinct CDR3 sequences listed, 40% were seen once; the top ten hold less than 55%. Findings and limits, study-wide: Blood repertoires reportedly contained most expanded thyroid clonotypes above 0.001 frequency.

The sequence was obtained from an adult man with Graves' ophthalmopathy. The genes are TRBV5-1 and TRBJ2-7, with TRBD1 as a possible D gene (7 bases). Sequences were obtained from peripheral blood. The CDR3 nucleotides are TGCGCCAGCAGCTTCTTACAGGGGAGGCCCCACGAGCAGTACTTC. Amino acids: CASSFLQGRPHEQYF. Filled out from reference TRBV5-1 and TRBJ2-7, the complete variable domain reads KAGVTQTPRYLIKTRGQQVTLSCSPISGHRSVSWYQQTPGQGLQFLFEYFSETQRNKGNFPGRFSGRQFSNSRSEMNVSTLELGDSALYLCASSFLQGRPHEQYFGPGTRLTVT.